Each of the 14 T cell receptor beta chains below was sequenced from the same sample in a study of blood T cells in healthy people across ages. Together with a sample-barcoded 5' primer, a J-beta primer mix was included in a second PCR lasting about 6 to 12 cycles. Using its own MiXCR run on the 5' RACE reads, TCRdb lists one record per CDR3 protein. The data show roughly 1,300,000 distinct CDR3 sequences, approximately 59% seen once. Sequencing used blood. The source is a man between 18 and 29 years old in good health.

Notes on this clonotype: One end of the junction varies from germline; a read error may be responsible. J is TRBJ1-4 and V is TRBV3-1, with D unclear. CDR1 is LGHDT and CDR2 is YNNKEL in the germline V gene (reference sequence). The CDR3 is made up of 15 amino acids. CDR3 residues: CASSPGLATNEELFF. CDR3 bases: TGTGCCAGCAGCCCGGGCCTTGCAACTAATGAAGAACTGTTTTTT.

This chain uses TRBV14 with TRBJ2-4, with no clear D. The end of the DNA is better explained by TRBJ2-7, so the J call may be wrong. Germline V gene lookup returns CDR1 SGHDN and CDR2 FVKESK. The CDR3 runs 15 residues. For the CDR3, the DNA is TGTGCCAGCAGCCAGGCGCCGTCGGCATCCTACGAGCAGTACTTC. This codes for CASSQAPSASYEQYF.

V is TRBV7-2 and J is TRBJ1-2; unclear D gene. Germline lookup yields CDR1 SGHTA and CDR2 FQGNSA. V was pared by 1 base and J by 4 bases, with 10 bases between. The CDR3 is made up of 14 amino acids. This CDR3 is CASSLGDTAYGYTF. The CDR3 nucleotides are TGTGCCAGCAGCTTAGGAGATACAGCCTATGGCTACACCTTC.

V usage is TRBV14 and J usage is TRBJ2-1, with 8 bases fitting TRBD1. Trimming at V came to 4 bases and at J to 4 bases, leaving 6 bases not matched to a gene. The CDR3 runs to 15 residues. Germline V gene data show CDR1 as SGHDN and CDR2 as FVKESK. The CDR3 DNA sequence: TGTGCCAGCAGCCCACTCGGGACAGGTTACAATGAGCAGTTCTTC. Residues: CASSPLGTGYNEQFF.

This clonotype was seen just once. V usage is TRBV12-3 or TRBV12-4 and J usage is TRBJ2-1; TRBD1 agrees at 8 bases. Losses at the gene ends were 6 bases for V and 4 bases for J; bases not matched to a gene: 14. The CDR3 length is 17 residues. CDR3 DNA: TGTGCCAGCAGCTCAACCCTAGACAGGGGCCTTTACAATGAGCAGTTCTTC. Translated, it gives CASSSTLDRGLYNEQFF.

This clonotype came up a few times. Here the CDR3 DNA reads TGCAGTGCTAGAGATCTTGTGAACACTGAAGCTTTCTTT. Its translation: CSARDLVNTEAFF. J is TRBJ1-1 and V is TRBV20-1; D call uncertain. The germline CDR1 and CDR2 sequences are DFQATT and SNEGSKA (reference sequence). The CDR3 length is 13 residues. Trimming cost V 0 bases and J 0 bases, with 5 bases left between them.

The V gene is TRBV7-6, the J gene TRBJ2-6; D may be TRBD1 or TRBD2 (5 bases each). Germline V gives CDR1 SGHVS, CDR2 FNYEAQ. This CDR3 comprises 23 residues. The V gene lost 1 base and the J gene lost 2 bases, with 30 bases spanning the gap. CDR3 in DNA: TGTGCCAGCAGCTTAGACGATCGGATGGGACCCCCTTTTGTTTCTCCTGGGGCCAACGTCCTGACTTTC. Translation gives CASSLDDRMGPPFVSPGANVLTF.

The CDR3 sequence: CASSQPTQGKYEQYF. CDR3 DNA sequence: TGCGCCAGCAGCCAACCCACACAGGGAAAATACGAGCAGTACTTC. The chain has TRBV4-1 and TRBJ2-7, with D tentatively TRBD1 (6 bases). This CDR3 has 15 residues. Germline CDR1 reads MGHRA; CDR2 reads YSYEKL. Trimming took 2 bases from V and 4 from J, leaving 15 bases between them.

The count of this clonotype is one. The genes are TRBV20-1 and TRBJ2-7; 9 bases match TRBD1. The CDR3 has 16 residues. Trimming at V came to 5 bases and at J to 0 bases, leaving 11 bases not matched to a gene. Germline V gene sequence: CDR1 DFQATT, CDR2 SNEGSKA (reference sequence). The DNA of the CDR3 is TGCAGTGCTGCGATACTCGGACAGGGGCTCTCCTACGAGCAGTACTTC. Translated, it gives CSAAILGQGLSYEQYF.

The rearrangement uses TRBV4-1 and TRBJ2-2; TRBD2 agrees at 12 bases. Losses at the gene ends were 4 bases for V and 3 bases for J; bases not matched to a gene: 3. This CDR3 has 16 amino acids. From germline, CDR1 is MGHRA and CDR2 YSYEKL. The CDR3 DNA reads TGCGCCAGCAGCCCTAGCGGGGGGGCCTACACCGGGGAGCTGTTTTTT. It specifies CASSPSGGAYTGELFF.

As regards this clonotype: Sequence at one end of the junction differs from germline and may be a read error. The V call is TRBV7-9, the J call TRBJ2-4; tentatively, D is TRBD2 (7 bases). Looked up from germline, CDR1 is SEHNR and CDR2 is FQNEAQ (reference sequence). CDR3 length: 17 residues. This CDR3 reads CASSLKEAGQAKNIQYF. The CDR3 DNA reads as TGTGCCAGCAGCTTAAAGGAAGCGGGACAAGCCAAGAACATTCAGTACTTC.

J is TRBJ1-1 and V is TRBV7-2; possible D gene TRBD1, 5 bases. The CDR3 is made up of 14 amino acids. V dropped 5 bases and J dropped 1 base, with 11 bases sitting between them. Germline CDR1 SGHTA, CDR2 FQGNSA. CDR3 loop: CASSRLGGNTEAFF. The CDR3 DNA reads TGTGCCAGCAGCCGACTTGGGGGGAACACTGAAGCTTTCTTT. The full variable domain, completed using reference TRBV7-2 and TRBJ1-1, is GAGVSQSPSNKVTEKGKDVELRCDPISGHTALYWYRQSLGQGLEFLIYFQGNSAPDKSGLPSDRFSAERTGGSVSTLTIQRTQQEDSAVYLCASSRLGGNTEAFFGQGTRLTVV.

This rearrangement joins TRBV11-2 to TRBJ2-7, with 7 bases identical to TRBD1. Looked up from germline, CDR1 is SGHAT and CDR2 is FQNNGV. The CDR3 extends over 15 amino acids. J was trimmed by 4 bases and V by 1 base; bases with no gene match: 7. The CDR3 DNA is TGTGCCAGCAGCTTAGGAGTGGGACAGAAATACGAGCAGTACTTC. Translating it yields CASSLGVGQKYEQYF.

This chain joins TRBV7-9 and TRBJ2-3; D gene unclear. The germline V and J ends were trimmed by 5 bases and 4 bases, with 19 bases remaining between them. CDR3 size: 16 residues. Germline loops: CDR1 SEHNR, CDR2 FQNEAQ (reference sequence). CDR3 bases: TGTGCCAGCAGCAGCGTCACCCATCGTTTTCCAGATACGCAGTATTTT. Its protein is CASSSVTHRFPDTQYF.